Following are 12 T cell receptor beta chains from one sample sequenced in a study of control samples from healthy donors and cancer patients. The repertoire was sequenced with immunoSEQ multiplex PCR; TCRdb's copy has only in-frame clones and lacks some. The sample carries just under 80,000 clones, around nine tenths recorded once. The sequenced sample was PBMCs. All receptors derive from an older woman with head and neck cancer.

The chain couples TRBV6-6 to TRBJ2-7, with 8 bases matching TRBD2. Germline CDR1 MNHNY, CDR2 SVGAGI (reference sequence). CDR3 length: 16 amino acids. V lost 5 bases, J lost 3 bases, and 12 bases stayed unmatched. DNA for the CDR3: TGTGCCAGCAGTCCCCAAGGGGTGAGCGGGAGCTACGAGCAGTACTTC. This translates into CASSPQGVSGSYEQYF.

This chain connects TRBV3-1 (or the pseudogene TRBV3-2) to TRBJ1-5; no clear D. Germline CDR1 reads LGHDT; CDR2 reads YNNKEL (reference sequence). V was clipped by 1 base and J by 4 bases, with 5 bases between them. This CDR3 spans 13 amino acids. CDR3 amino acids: CASSQGRNQPQHF. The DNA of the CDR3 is TGTGCCAGCAGCCAAGGCAGGAATCAGCCCCAGCATTTT.

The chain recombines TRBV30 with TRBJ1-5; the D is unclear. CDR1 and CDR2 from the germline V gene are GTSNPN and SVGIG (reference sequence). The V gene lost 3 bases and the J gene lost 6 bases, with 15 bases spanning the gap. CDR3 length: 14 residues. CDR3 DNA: TGTGCCTGGAGCGAAGGGATTTCCTCTCAGCCCCAGCATTTT. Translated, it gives CAWSEGISSQPQHF.

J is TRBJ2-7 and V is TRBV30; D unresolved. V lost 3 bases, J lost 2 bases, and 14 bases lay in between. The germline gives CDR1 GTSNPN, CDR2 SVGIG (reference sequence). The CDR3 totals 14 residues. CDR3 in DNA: TGTGCCTGGAGGCACGCCGGCACCACCTACGAGCAGTACTTC. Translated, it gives CAWRHAGTTYEQYF.

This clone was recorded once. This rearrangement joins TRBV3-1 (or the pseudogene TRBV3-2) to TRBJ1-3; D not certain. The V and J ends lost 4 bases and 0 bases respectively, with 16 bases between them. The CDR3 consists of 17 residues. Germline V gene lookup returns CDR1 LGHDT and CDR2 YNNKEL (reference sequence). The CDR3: CASSPGGFLSSGNTIYF. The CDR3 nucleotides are TGTGCCAGCAGCCCCGGAGGGTTCCTGAGCTCTGGAAACACCATATATTTT.

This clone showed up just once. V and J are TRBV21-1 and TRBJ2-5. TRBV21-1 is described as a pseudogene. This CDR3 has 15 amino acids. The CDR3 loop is CASSYRRAWTETQYF. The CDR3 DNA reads TGTGCCAGCAGCTACCGACGGGCCTGGACGGAGACCCAGTACTTC.

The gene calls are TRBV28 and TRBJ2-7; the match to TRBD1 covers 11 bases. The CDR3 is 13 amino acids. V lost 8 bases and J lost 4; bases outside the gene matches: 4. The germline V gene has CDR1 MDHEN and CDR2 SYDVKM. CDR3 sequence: CASRDRGLYEQYF. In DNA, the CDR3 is TGTGCCAGCCGGGACAGGGGGTTGTACGAGCAGTACTTC. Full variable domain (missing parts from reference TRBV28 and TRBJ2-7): DVKVTQSSRYLVKRTGEKVFLECVQDMDHENMFWYRQDPGLGLRLIYFSYDVKMKEKGDIPEGYSVSREKKERFSLILESASTNQTSMYLCASRDRGLYEQYFGPGTRLTVT.

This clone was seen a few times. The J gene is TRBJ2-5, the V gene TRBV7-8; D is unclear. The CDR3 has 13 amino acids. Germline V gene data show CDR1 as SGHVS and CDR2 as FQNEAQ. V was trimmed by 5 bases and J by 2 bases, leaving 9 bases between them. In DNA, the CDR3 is TGTGCCAGCAGCAGAGCGATTCAAGAGACCCAGTACTTC. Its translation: CASSRAIQETQYF.

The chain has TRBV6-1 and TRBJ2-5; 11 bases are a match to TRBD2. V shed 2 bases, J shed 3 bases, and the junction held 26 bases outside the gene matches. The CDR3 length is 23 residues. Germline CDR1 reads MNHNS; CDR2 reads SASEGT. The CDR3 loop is CASSEFGGEVGTLKTSGEETQYF. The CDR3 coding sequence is TGTGCCAGCAGTGAATTCGGGGGTGAGGTGGGCACTTTAAAGACTAGCGGGGAAGAGACCCAGTACTTC.

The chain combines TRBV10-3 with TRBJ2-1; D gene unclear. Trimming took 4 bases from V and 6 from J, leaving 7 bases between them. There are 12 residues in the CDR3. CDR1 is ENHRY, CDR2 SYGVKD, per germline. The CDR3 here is CAISGPFNEQFF. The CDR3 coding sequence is TGTGCCATCAGTGGTCCTTTCAATGAGCAGTTCTTC.

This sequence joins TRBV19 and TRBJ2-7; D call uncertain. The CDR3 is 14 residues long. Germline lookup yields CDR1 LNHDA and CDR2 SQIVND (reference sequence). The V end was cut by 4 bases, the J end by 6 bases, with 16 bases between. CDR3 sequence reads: CASSTKTPASEQYF. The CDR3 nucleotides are TGTGCCAGTAGTACTAAGACACCGGCGAGCGAGCAGTACTTC.

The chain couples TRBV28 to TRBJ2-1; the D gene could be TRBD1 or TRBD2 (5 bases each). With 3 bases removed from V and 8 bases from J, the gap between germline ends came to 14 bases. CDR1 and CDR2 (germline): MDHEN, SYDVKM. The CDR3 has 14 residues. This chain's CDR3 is CASSFGGEIYEQFF. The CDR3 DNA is TGTGCCAGCAGTTTTGGGGGTGAAATCTATGAGCAGTTCTTC.